The sequence of this T cell receptor beta chain was determined in a study of T cell changes during pregnancy in multiple sclerosis (dated by TCRdb to the late 2010s). Looking at the study overall: The study examined how the T cell repertoire changed over the course of pregnancy in women with multiple sclerosis.

From cysteine to phenylalanine, the CDR3 is 14 amino acids long. The retained sequence is limited to the CDR3, 42 bases, with the frame set at the first base. The junction shows trimming of 1 base on V and 2 bases on J, plus 6 bases between the germline ends. From the germline V gene, CDR1 is SGHVS and CDR2 is FQNEAQ. A remark on this clone: This clone's antigen is unknown. Per-base qualities were not stored, and no clone one base away is much larger.

Library creation used the immunoSEQ multiplex PCR assay. TCRdb stores this immuneACCESS table with in-frame sequences only. Part of the clones is absent; in the studies checked, under half of the shortfall reflects unresolved V genes, and no reason is known for the rest. Within this sample are more than 25,000 clones, with roughly nine tenths of them counted one time only. Around 4.9% of the sample is in the top ten clones. This specimen was peripheral blood, taken in the first trimester of pregnancy. The TCR originated in a female donor in good health, enrolled as a control in a pregnancy study. In this chain, TRBV7-8 is recombined with TRBJ1-3, with no confidently assigned D gene. The bases read TGTGCCAGCAGCTTAGACTCGGCTGGAAACACCATATATTTT. Its amino acids are CASSLDSAGNTIYF.